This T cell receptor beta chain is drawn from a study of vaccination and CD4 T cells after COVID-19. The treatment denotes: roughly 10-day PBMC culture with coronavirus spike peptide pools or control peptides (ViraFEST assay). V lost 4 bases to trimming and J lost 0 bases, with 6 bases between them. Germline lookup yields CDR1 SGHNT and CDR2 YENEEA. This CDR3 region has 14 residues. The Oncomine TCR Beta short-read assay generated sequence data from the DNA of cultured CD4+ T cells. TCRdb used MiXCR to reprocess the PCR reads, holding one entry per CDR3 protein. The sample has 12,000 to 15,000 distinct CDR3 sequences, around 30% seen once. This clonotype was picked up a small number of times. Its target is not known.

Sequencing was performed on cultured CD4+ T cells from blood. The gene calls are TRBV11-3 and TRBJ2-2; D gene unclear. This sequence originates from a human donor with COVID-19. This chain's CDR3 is CASSSDTNTGELFF. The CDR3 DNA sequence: TGTGCCAGCAGCTCCGACACGAACACCGGGGAGCTGTTTTTT. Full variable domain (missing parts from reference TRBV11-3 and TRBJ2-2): EAGVVQSPRYKIIEKKQPVAFWCNPISGHNTLYWYLQNLGQGPELLIRYENEEAVDDSQLPKDRFSAERLKGVDSTLKIQPAELGDSAVYLCASSSDTNTGELFFGEGSRLTVL.